This is a list of T cell receptor beta chains from one sample in a study of T cells in narcolepsy. Produced via immunoSEQ multiplex PCR; TCRdb's table is partial and in-frame only. The sample shows about 30,000 clones, 79% of them seen only once. The sample comprised CD45RA- memory CD4+ T cells from PBMCs. The source is a human donor with narcolepsy. The CDR3 runs from the conserved cysteine through the conserved F or W. The D gene is left open where the match is weak. The size of a clone is reported for some rows only, either as once, few or many, or as a class for expanded clones.

cdr3_aa cdr3_nt j_call clone_size v_call d_call
CAISPEGLNQPQHF TGTGCCATCAGTCCCGAAGGGCTAAATCAGCCCCAGCATTTT TRBJ1-5 few TRBV10-3 -
CASSDGTGNSGNTIYF TGTGCCAGCAGTGATGGGACAGGCAACTCTGGAAACACCATATATTTT TRBJ1-3 few TRBV2 TRBD1
CASSLEREVYEQYF TGTGCCAGCAGCTTGGAGCGGGAGGTTTACGAGCAGTACTTC TRBJ2-7 - TRBV5-8 TRBD2
CASSTYRTGLAGELFF TGTGCCAGCAGCACGTATCGGACAGGACTGGCCGGGGAGCTGTTTTTT TRBJ2-2 - TRBV5-6 TRBD1
CASSTRQGRTDTQYF TGTGCCAGCAGCACCCGACAGGGGCGCACAGATACGCAGTATTTT TRBJ2-3 - TRBV9 TRBD1
CASRDRANYGYTF TGTGCCAGTAGGGACAGAGCTAACTATGGCTACACCTTC TRBJ1-2 - TRBV19 -
CSVDEGNTGELFF TGCAGCGTTGACGAGGGGAACACCGGGGAGCTGTTTTTT TRBJ2-2 - TRBV29-1 -
CASSARQGRGPNYGYTF TGTGCCAGCAGCGCCCGACAGGGAAGGGGGCCTAACTATGGCTACACCTTC TRBJ1-2 once TRBV28 TRBD1
CTSSEGLAGVAQYF TGTACCAGCAGTGAGGGACTAGCGGGAGTGGCCCAGTACTTC TRBJ2-5 - TRBV6-1 TRBD2
CASSMGKREQYF TGTGCCAGTAGTATGGGGAAGCGGGAGCAGTACTTC TRBJ2-7 - TRBV19 -
CASSMRRPDKNIQYF TGTGCCAGTAGTATGAGGCGGCCGGACAAAAACATTCAGTACTTC TRBJ2-4 - TRBV19 -
CASSIKGRSHGYTF TGTGCCAGTAGTATAAAGGGACGGTCCCACGGCTACACCTTC TRBJ1-2 - TRBV19 -
CASSGLAGYQETQYF TGTGCCAGTTCGGGCCTAGCGGGTTACCAAGAGACCCAGTACTTC TRBJ2-5 - TRBV9 TRBD2
CASSLTGREPQHF TGTGCCAGCAGCTTAACGGGAAGGGAGCCCCAGCATTTT TRBJ1-5 - TRBV7-3 -
CASRKGPSGSNEQYF TGTGCCAGCAGGAAGGGCCCTAGCGGGAGTAACGAGCAGTACTTC TRBJ2-7 - TRBV6-5 TRBD2
CASSIYRGLDYGYTF TGTGCCAGCAGTATTTACAGGGGGCTGGACTATGGCTACACCTTC TRBJ1-2 few TRBV28 TRBD1
CASRGLTLSYEQYF TGTGCCAGCAGGGGACTAACCCTCTCCTACGAGCAGTACTTC TRBJ2-7 - TRBV6-5 TRBD2
CASSQGGGLGYEQYF TGTGCCAGCAGCCAAGGTGGTGGGCTAGGCTACGAGCAGTACTTC TRBJ2-7 - TRBV4-2 -
CASRRPGVDYGYTF TGTGCCAGCAGGCGTCCTGGAGTCGACTATGGCTACACCTTC TRBJ1-2 few TRBV28 -
CASSPQGSMNTEAFF TGTGCCAGCTCACCACAGGGCAGCATGAACACTGAAGCTTTCTTT TRBJ1-1 - TRBV18 -
CASSLGASGSRETQYF TGCGCCAGCAGCTTGGGGGCTAGCGGGAGTCGTGAGACCCAGTACTTC TRBJ2-5 once TRBV5-1 TRBD2
CASSQGLAGEEQYF TGCGCCAGCAGCCAGGGACTAGCGGGAGAGGAGCAGTACTTC TRBJ2-7 once TRBV5-1 TRBD2
CASTPAPGTGELFF TGTGCCAGCACCCCCGCCCCGGGCACCGGGGAGCTGTTTTTT TRBJ2-2 few TRBV6-4 -
CASSQGAGLKETQYF TGCGCCAGCAGCCAAGGGGCAGGGTTGAAAGAGACCCAGTACTTC TRBJ2-5 - TRBV4-3 -
CAWLTPSGRGYF TGTGCCTGGCTCACCCCTAGCGGGAGGGGGTACTTC TRBJ2-7 - TRBV30 TRBD2
CASSPRPGLNELAKNIQYF TGTGCCAGCTCACCGAGACCGGGACTCAATGAACTAGCCAAAAACATTCAGTACTTC TRBJ2-4 - TRBV18 -
CASSRDNSNQPQHF TGTGCCAGCAGCCGTGACAATAGCAATCAGCCCCAGCATTTT TRBJ1-5 - TRBV4-2 -
CASSLGPNYGYTF TGTGCCAGCAGCCTAGGACCGAACTATGGCTACACCTTC TRBJ1-2 - TRBV7-3 -
CASSLVLGNEQFF TGCGCCAGCAGCTTGGTTCTGGGCAATGAGCAGTTCTTC TRBJ2-1 - TRBV5-1 -
CASSSRGASGNTIYF TGTGCCAGCTCATCACGGGGGGCAAGTGGAAACACCATATATTTT TRBJ1-3 once TRBV18 -
CASSGRATNEQFF TGTGCCAGCAGCGGCCGGGCTACCAATGAGCAGTTCTTC TRBJ2-1 few TRBV9 -
CASLPPGQVTGELFF TGTGCCAGTCTACCACCGGGACAGGTGACCGGGGAGCTGTTTTTT TRBJ2-2 - TRBV6-6 TRBD1
CASSPTLAGGPGEQYF TGCGCCAGCAGCCCGACTCTAGCGGGAGGGCCAGGCGAGCAGTACTTC TRBJ2-7 - TRBV5-1 TRBD2
CASRHGDEQFF TGTGCCAGCAGGCACGGGGATGAGCAGTTCTTC TRBJ2-1 - TRBV6-5 -
CASSLLRGGIDSEQFF TGTGCTAGCAGCTTACTCCGGGGCGGGATCGATTCTGAGCAGTTCTTC TRBJ2-1 - TRBV7-7 -
CASSFRSYNTGELFF TGTGCCAGCAGTTTTAGGTCCTACAACACCGGGGAGCTGTTTTTT TRBJ2-2 - TRBV28 -
CASNGAGQTRVLGILADTQYF TGTGCCAGTAACGGCGCAGGTCAAACGCGTGTGCTTGGGATACTGGCAGATACGCAGTATTTT TRBJ2-3 - TRBV19 -